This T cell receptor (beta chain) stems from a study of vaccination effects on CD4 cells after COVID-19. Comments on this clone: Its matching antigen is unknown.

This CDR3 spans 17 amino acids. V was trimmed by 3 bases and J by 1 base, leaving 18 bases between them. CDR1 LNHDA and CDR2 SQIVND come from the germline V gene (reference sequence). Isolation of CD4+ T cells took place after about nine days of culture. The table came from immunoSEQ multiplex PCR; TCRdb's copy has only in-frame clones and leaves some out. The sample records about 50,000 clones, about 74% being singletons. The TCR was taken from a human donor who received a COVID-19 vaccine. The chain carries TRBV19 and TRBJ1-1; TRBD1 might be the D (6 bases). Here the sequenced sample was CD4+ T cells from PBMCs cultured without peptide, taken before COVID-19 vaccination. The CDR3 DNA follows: TGTGCCAGTAGTATGGGTGGCCAGGGGCCGACGAACACTGAAGCTTTCTTT. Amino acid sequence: CASSMGGQGPTNTEAFF.